What follows is one T cell receptor (beta chain) and its context. Its cognate antigen has yet to be identified. Base-call qualities are not available, and no considerably larger clone is one nucleotide away. Each collaborating institution followed its own protocols to collect whole blood in K2EDTA tubes. For TCRbeta analysis, collaborators shipped samples in one of three forms: frozen whole blood, isolated PBMCs, or DNA extracted from either of those sample types. V is trimmed back by 4 bases and J by 6 bases, and the junction contains 5 bases that no gene match accounts for. The germline V gene gives CDR1 as ENHRY and CDR2 as SYGVKD. Including cysteine and phenylalanine, the CDR3 has 15 amino acids. CDR3 DNA is the only sequence kept; it has 45 bases, read in frame from the first base. The sample comes from a study of blood T cell repertoires in COVID-19 (dated by TCRdb to the early 2020s). Looking at the study overall: The collaborator samples originated in the United States, Italy and Spain and spanned the acute and convalescent phases of COVID-19. Where available, HLA class I and class II types were obtained from metadata supplied by the sample provider rather than from assay-based typing. Deeply sampled blood TCRbeta repertoires from subjects exposed to, actively infected with, or recovered from COVID-19 were included in the dataset. The prospective study material was composed of cDNA or gDNA derived from T cells, B-cell-depleted T cells, or PBMCs. Samples came from the ongoing ImmuneRACE study (first 160 participants) plus 1,254 subjects from 6 global collaborators. Nearly every sample came with metadata listing a de-identified subject ID, COVID-19 status, age in years and sex. A freely available public database, intended as a resource for researchers studying the immune response to SARS-CoV-2, is where the repertoires were released.

TCRbeta CDR3 regions were amplified from genomic DNA using the immunoSEQ Assay, a bias-controlled multiplex PCR. On the authors' methods: Within the assay, amplification of reference gene primers was used to estimate how many nucleated cells each sample contained. Sequence reads were collapsed and filtered to measure the absolute abundance of every unique TCRbeta CDR3 rearrangement. For each sample, productive Simpson clonality was calculated by taking the square root of Simpson's diversity index across productive rearrangements. What TCRdb holds here is the immuneACCESS table cut down to in-frame rearrangements. Part of the clones is not present; checked against another copy, under half of the missing clones reflect an unresolved V gene, and the others are unexplained. The V and J calls and the clone size are those of that table, but D and trimming were determined from the DNA. For this sample there are approximately 160,000 clones; around 83% appear just once. The top ten clones comprise approximately 7% of the sample.

The paper's findings and limits, for the study overall: How much clinical and demographic metadata was included differed by source and by participant, and the metadata was provided uncurated.

This sequence uses TRBV10-3 and TRBJ2-1; TRBD1 lines up with 11 middle nucleotides. The sample comprised peripheral blood. The sequence derives from a man aged 50 to 59 with active or convalescent COVID-19. The DNA sequence is as follows: TGTGCCATCAGTGCTAGGGACAGGGGGGTCAATGAGCAGTTCTTC. This sequence encodes CAISARDRGVNEQFF.